The present entry profiles one TCR beta chain with its context. The antigen is not known. Method: immunoSEQ multiplex PCR; TCRdb's copy keeps in-frame clones and lacks some. The sample carries 150,000 to 170,000 clones, 90% recorded once. The V segment lost 5 bases and the J segment 1 base; nucleotides outside the gene matches: 10. The length of the CDR3 is 17 residues. Germline assignment: CDR1 LGHNA and CDR2 YSLEER. The data were taken from a study of T cell responses to AZD1222 COVID-19 vaccine. Across the whole study: Some second doses came at about 4 weeks and others at about 12 weeks; these were pooled.

Study conclusions and caveats: Clonal diversity may have been underestimated, and the donors were mostly white British, with more females than males. Reports say nearly half of spike-specific TCRs go after unmutated variant regions.

This sequence originates from an adult in good health. Specimen: peripheral blood, collected on day 0 of AZD1222 vaccination. V usage is TRBV4-3 and J usage is TRBJ2-3; TRBD1 matches at 9 bases. The CDR3 loop reads CASSYSTGTGRTDTQYF. The CDR3 DNA reads TGCGCCAGCAGCTACTCAACCGGGACAGGGCGCACAGATACGCAGTATTTT.